This record looks at one T cell receptor beta chain sequence and its context. This entry comes from a study of blood T cell repertoires in COVID-19. The wider study: Whether acute or convalescent, the COVID-19 samples came from the United States, Italy and Spain.

Measured with immunoSEQ multiplex PCR; TCRdb has only the in-frame clones, and not every one. The table records fewer than 250,000 clones, more than 85% of them present only once. In germline, CDR1 is SGDLS, CDR2 YYNGEE. V lost 0 bases and J 6 bases, leaving 7 bases between the germline ends. The CDR3 is 13 amino acids. This TCR was sampled from a man younger than 45 with acute or convalescent COVID-19. The chain recombines TRBV9 with TRBJ2-1, with TRBD2 as a possible D gene (5 bases). The sample taken for sequencing was peripheral blood. CDR3 region: CASSVARGNEQFF. The CDR3 nucleotides read TGTGCCAGCAGCGTAGCTCGGGGCAATGAGCAGTTCTTC.